What follows are 32 T cell receptor beta chains derived from one specimen sequenced in a study of shared clonotypes between healthy human individuals. Produced via immunoSEQ multiplex PCR; TCRdb's table is partial and in-frame only. The sample comprises more than 2,000,000 clones, 93% of which are singletons, and approximately 0.4% rests with the top ten. Sequencing input: naive CD4+ T cells from PBMCs. As to subset: CD45RA+ positively selected. Receptors originate from a young man in good health. Some clones in this sample may be carry-over from other donors' samples.

The sample holds one count of this clone. The chain combines TRBV28 with TRBJ1-5, with TRBD1 identical over 8 bases. Germline lookup yields CDR1 MDHEN and CDR2 SYDVKM. The CDR3 runs to 15 residues. After removal of 7 bases from V and 6 bases from J, the junction contained 11 bases not matched to a gene. The CDR3 coding sequence is TGTGCCAGCACCCCCCGGACAGGGCGGGCTCAGCCCCAGCATTTT. It yields the protein CASTPRTGRAQPQHF.

The V gene is TRBV7-8, the J gene TRBJ2-2; D gene uncertain. V was cut by 5 bases and J by 6 bases, with 7 bases left in between. This CDR3 is 12 amino acids long. The germline V gene has CDR1 SGHVS and CDR2 FQNEAQ. The CDR3 here is CASSPGSGELFF. In DNA form, the CDR3 reads TGTGCCAGCAGCCCAGGCTCCGGGGAGCTGTTTTTT. The full variable domain, in which reference TRBV7-8 and TRBJ2-2 provide the parts outside the CDR3, is GAGVSQSPRYKVAKRGQDVALRCDPISGHVSLFWYQQALGQGPEFLTYFQNEAQLDKSGLPSDRFFAERPEGSVSTLKIQRTQQEDSAVYLCASSPGSGELFFGEGSRLTVL.

The rearrangement uses TRBV29-1 and TRBJ1-2, with a tentative D call TRBD1 (5 bases). The germline V and J ends were trimmed by 3 bases and 6 bases, with 14 bases remaining between them. The length of the CDR3 is 13 residues. Germline loops: CDR1 SQVTM, CDR2 ANQGSEA. In nucleotides, the CDR3 is TGCAGCGTTGAGCTGGGGCGCCGGGATGGCTACACCTTC. Its protein is CSVELGRRDGYTF.

The gene calls are TRBV6-6 and TRBJ2-7, with D possibly matching TRBD1 (5 bases). The CDR3 length is 12 residues. Trimming took off 2 bases at V and 7 bases at J, with 9 bases between the two ends. Germline assignment: CDR1 MNHNY and CDR2 SVGAGI (reference sequence). Here the CDR3 reads CASSYAYREQYF. CDR3 nucleotide sequence: TGTGCCAGCAGTTACGCCTACAGGGAGCAGTACTTC.

The gene calls are TRBV2 and TRBJ2-1; 11 bases align to TRBD2. CDR1 and CDR2 (germline): SNHLY, FYNNEI. The CDR3 loop spans 15 amino acids. Losses at the gene ends were 5 bases for V and 8 bases for J; bases not matched to a gene: 8. CDR3 DNA: TGTGCCAGCAGTAAGGGACTAGCGGTGACCGATGAGCAGTTCTTC. This sequence encodes CASSKGLAVTDEQFF.

The chain's CDR3 is CASSQTPRGYGYTF. In nucleotides, the CDR3 is TGTGCCAGCAGTCAAACCCCGCGGGGCTATGGCTACACCTTC. The genes are TRBV27 and TRBJ1-2; no reliable D call. Trimming left V 5 bases short and J 4 bases short, with 14 bases between. The CDR3 runs to 14 residues. Germline V lookup: CDR1 MNHEY, CDR2 SMNVEV (reference sequence).

The rearrangement links TRBV4-1 to TRBJ1-5; D is uncertain. V was cut by 1 base and J by 4 bases, with 17 bases left in between. The CDR3 spans 17 residues. Per germline, CDR1 MGHRA and CDR2 YSYEKL. Here the CDR3 reads CASSQGRSRATNQPQHF. In nucleotides, the CDR3 is TGCGCCAGCAGCCAAGGGCGGTCAAGGGCGACAAATCAGCCCCAGCATTTT.

V usage is TRBV6-6 and J usage is TRBJ2-1; 10 nucleotides match TRBD2. Losses at the gene ends were 2 bases for V and 7 bases for J; bases not matched to a gene: 8. Germline values: CDR1 MNHNY, CDR2 SVGAGI (reference sequence). This CDR3 is built from 16 residues. CDR3 DNA sequence: TGTGCCAGCAGTTACCCTCTAGCGGGAGTAAGTAATGAGCAGTTCTTC. Protein: CASSYPLAGVSNEQFF.

Details on this clone: Other DNA sequences within the sample encode an identical CDR3. The genes are TRBV7-9 and TRBJ1-1; TRBD1 might be the D (5 bases). Trimming removed 2 bases from V and 1 base from J, with 8 bases in between. Germline lookup yields CDR1 SEHNR and CDR2 FQNEAQ (reference sequence). This CDR3 is built from 14 residues. The CDR3 sequence: CASSLSQGNTEAFF. CDR3 nucleotides: TGTGCCAGCAGCTTATCCCAGGGGAACACTGAAGCTTTCTTT.

The chain joins TRBV28 to TRBJ2-7; 12 bases are shared with TRBD2. Germline lookup yields CDR1 MDHEN and CDR2 SYDVKM. The CDR3 is made up of 14 amino acids. The V gene end was trimmed by 6 bases and the J gene end by 6 bases; junction bases not matched to a gene: 6. CDR3 residues: CASRPLAGGLEQYF. The CDR3 DNA reads as TGTGCCAGCAGGCCTCTAGCGGGAGGGCTCGAGCAGTACTTC.

The V call is TRBV15, the J call TRBJ1-1, with a weak D call TRBD1 (5 bases). With 0 bases removed from V and 5 bases from J, the gap between germline ends came to 13 bases. CDR3 length: 15 amino acids. Germline V gives CDR1 LNHNV, CDR2 YYDKDF (reference sequence). The CDR3 DNA is TGTGCCACCAGCAGAGATACCCAGGGAGTAACTGAAGCTTTCTTT. This sequence encodes CATSRDTQGVTEAFF.

The chain carries TRBV7-3 and TRBJ2-6, with TRBD2 identical over 15 bases. The CDR3 is 18 residues long. Germline lookup yields CDR1 SGHTA and CDR2 FQGTGA. The ends lost 1 base at V and 3 bases at J; junction bases unmatched: 1. The CDR3 DNA reads TGTGCCAGCAGCTTAAGGGGACTAGCGGGAGGTGGGGCCAACGTCCTGACTTTC. Translating it yields CASSLRGLAGGGANVLTF.

This rearrangement joins TRBV18 to TRBJ2-7; weak D call: TRBD1 (5 bases). The CDR3 loop spans 15 amino acids. Trimming took 2 bases from V and 2 from J, leaving 13 bases between them. Per the germline V gene, CDR1 is KGHSH and CDR2 is LQKENI. Here the CDR3 DNA reads TGTGCCAGCTCACCAAGCCAGGGTGTCCCCTACGAGCAGTACTTC. Translation: CASSPSQGVPYEQYF. Together with reference TRBV18 and TRBJ2-7, the CDR3 gives the full variable domain: NAGVMQNPRHLVRRRGQEARLRCSPMKGHSHVYWYRQLPEEGLKFMVYLQKENIIDESGMPKERFSAEFPKEGPSILRIQQVVRGDSAAYFCASSPSQGVPYEQYFGPGTRLTVT.

This chain links TRBV28 with TRBJ2-7; D perhaps matches TRBD1 (5 bases). CDR1 is MDHEN, CDR2 SYDVKM, per germline. This CDR3 spans 15 amino acids. V shed 2 bases and J shed 5 bases, with 16 bases lying between them. Here the CDR3 reads CASSLRPPRAHEQYF. The CDR3 DNA reads TGTGCCAGCAGTTTACGCCCCCCCAGGGCCCACGAGCAGTACTTC. Full variable domain (missing parts from reference TRBV28 and TRBJ2-7): DVKVTQSSRYLVKRTGEKVFLECVQDMDHENMFWYRQDPGLGLRLIYFSYDVKMKEKGDIPEGYSVSREKKERFSLILESASTNQTSMYLCASSLRPPRAHEQYFGPGTRLTVT.

This rearrangement joins TRBV7-9 to TRBJ1-6, with TRBD1 matching over 7 bases. The CDR3 spans 15 residues. V lost 5 bases to trimming and J lost 7 bases; unmatched junction nucleotides: 8. Germline CDR1 SEHNR, CDR2 FQNEAQ (reference sequence). For the CDR3, the DNA is TGTGCCAGCAGCCCCACAGGGGCGATAAATTCACCCCTCCACTTT. It yields the protein CASSPTGAINSPLHF.

The rearrangement links TRBV27 to TRBJ2-7; 8 bases align to TRBD1. V shed 2 bases and J 2 bases; nucleotides not matched to a gene: 11. Germline V CDR1 and CDR2: MNHEY, SMNVEV (reference sequence). There are 17 residues in the CDR3. This CDR3 is CASSLGTPGQAAYEQYF. DNA of the CDR3: TGTGCCAGCAGTTTAGGAACTCCGGGACAGGCTGCCTACGAGCAGTACTTC.

The gene calls are TRBV7-2 and TRBJ2-3, with D unclear. The CDR3 runs 16 residues. CDR1 SGHTA and CDR2 FQGNSA come from the germline V gene. Trimming pared 0 bases from V and 1 base from J, leaving 11 bases between. CDR3: CASSLAGSPGTDTQYF. The CDR3 coding sequence is TGTGCCAGCAGCTTAGCGGGCTCACCGGGCACAGATACGCAGTATTTT.

The rearrangement uses TRBV5-5 and TRBJ2-1, with D maybe TRBD1 (5 bases). The CDR3 covers 15 residues. Germline-derived CDR1 and CDR2 are SGHKS and YYEKEE (reference sequence). The V gene lost 4 bases and the J gene lost 9 bases, with 20 bases spanning the gap. The CDR3 spells CASSPNSAGPVEQFF. The CDR3 coding sequence is TGTGCCAGCAGCCCAAACTCGGCAGGGCCCGTTGAGCAGTTCTTC.

This sequence joins TRBV5-1 and TRBJ1-4; TRBD1 agrees at 8 bases. The CDR3 is made up of 15 amino acids. CDR1 and CDR2 (germline): SGHRS, YFSETQ. V gave up 7 bases and J gave up 5 bases; unmatched junction bases: 10. Written as DNA, the CDR3 is TGCGCCAGCCGAGGTCAGGGGGCTGGAAATGAAAAACTGTTTTTT. Its protein product is CASRGQGAGNEKLFF.

This sequence joins TRBV28 and TRBJ2-3; 12 bases are a match to TRBD2. With 5 bases clipped from V and 3 bases from J, the junction kept 9 bases outside the gene matches. The germline V gene has CDR1 MDHEN and CDR2 SYDVKM. This CDR3 is built from 17 residues. This chain's CDR3 is CASSGRSLAGGTDTQYF. CDR3 DNA: TGTGCCAGCAGTGGCCGGTCTCTAGCGGGAGGGACAGATACGCAGTATTTT. Full variable domain (rest looked up from reference TRBV28 and TRBJ2-3): DVKVTQSSRYLVKRTGEKVFLECVQDMDHENMFWYRQDPGLGLRLIYFSYDVKMKEKGDIPEGYSVSREKKERFSLILESASTNQTSMYLCASSGRSLAGGTDTQYFGPGTRLTVL.

The rearrangement links TRBV10-3 to TRBJ2-2; D tentatively reads TRBD1 or TRBD2 (5 bases each). This CDR3 region has 16 residues. Germline CDR1 is ENHRY and CDR2 is SYGVKD. The ends were cut back, 7 bases at V and 0 bases at J, with 15 bases in the middle. The CDR3 sequence is CAIKGTGTTNTGELFF. The CDR3 DNA sequence: TGTGCCATCAAGGGAACCGGGACCACGAACACCGGGGAGCTGTTTTTT.

A single count supports this clone. The rearrangement joins TRBV7-2 to TRBJ2-2, with no clear D. V dropped 4 bases and J dropped 0 bases, with 12 bases sitting between them. This CDR3 is built from 16 residues. Per the germline V gene, CDR1 is SGHTA and CDR2 is FQGNSA. CDR3 bases: TGTGCCAGCAGCTCGCTGGCATCCACGAACACCGGGGAGCTGTTTTTT. This codes for CASSSLASTNTGELFF.

Comments on this clone: This likely comes from a read error, as the CDR3 has no conserved phenylalanine or tryptophan at its end. The chain uses TRBV4-2 and TRBJ1-2; weak D call: TRBD1 (5 bases). Trimming pared 0 bases from V and 7 bases from J, leaving 15 bases between. The CDR3 length is 15 residues. The germline gives CDR1 LGHNA, CDR2 YNFKEQ. The CDR3 reads CASSQDRVVWGGYTL. CDR3 DNA: TGTGCCAGCAGCCAAGACAGGGTGGTATGGGGTGGCTACACCCTC.

The genes are TRBV10-1 and TRBJ1-1; tentatively, D is TRBD1 (6 bases). This CDR3 spans 14 amino acids. The germline gives CDR1 WNHNN, CDR2 SYGVQD (reference sequence). V gave up 6 bases and J gave up 6 bases, with 17 bases separating them. CDR3 coding DNA: TGCGCCAGCAGCGACCCTTCCAAGGGGGCTGAAGCTTTCTTT. Translation gives CASSDPSKGAEAFF.

CDR3 in amino acids: CASSQDTGKWGSNTEAFF. CDR3 DNA sequence: TGTGCCAGCAGCCAAGACACGGGGAAGTGGGGGTCGAACACTGAAGCTTTCTTT. The gene calls are TRBV14 and TRBJ1-1, with D tentatively TRBD1 (5 bases). The V end lost 0 bases, the J end lost 1 base, and 18 bases lay between the germline ends. Looked up from germline, CDR1 is SGHDN and CDR2 is FVKESK. The length of the CDR3 is 18 residues.

The rearrangement uses TRBV5-1 and TRBJ2-3; D possibly corresponds to TRBD2 (5 bases). There are 15 residues in the CDR3. CDR1 and CDR2 (germline): SGHRS, YFSETQ. Deletions cut 4 bases from V and 2 bases from J, with 14 bases between. As DNA, the CDR3 is TGCGCCAGCAGCCCCCCCGGGGAGTCCACAGATACGCAGTATTTT. Residues: CASSPPGESTDTQYF.

The chain uses TRBV6-6 and TRBJ2-7; 10 bases agree with TRBD2. The CDR3 sequence is 16 residues long. Germline lookup yields CDR1 MNHNY and CDR2 SVGAGI (reference sequence). Losses at the gene ends were 0 bases for V and 6 bases for J; bases not matched to a gene: 8. The DNA of the CDR3 is TGTGCCAGCAGTTACTCGATTCTAGCGGGAGCCCCCGAGCAGTACTTC. Protein sequence: CASSYSILAGAPEQYF.

This sequence joins TRBV7-8 and TRBJ2-7; TRBD1 matches at 9 bases. V shed 5 bases, J shed 0 bases, and the junction held 5 bases outside the gene matches. Germline V CDR1 and CDR2: SGHVS, FQNEAQ. The CDR3 is 15 amino acids. The CDR3 nucleotides are TGTGCCAGCAGCACCCGGACAGGGGTCTCCTACGAGCAGTACTTC. Amino acid sequence: CASSTRTGVSYEQYF.

This sequence joins TRBV7-8 and TRBJ2-3; TRBD1 matches at 7 bases. After removal of 5 bases from V and 2 bases from J, the junction contained 13 bases not matched to a gene. The CDR3 has 17 residues. Germline-derived CDR1 and CDR2 are SGHVS and FQNEAQ. CDR3 amino acids: CASSPTGVGGTTDTQYF. In nucleotides, the CDR3 is TGTGCCAGCAGCCCTACAGGGGTTGGGGGCACCACAGATACGCAGTATTTT.

This sequence joins TRBV5-1 and TRBJ2-1, with 9 nucleotides matching TRBD2. This CDR3 region has 16 residues. CDR1 and CDR2 from the germline V gene are SGHRS and YFSETQ. J lost 9 bases, V lost 0 bases, and 10 bases had no gene match. The CDR3: CASSLEGSGRVSEQFF. As DNA, the CDR3 is TGCGCCAGCAGCTTGGAGGGTAGCGGGAGAGTTAGTGAGCAGTTCTTC.

A word on this clone: Other DNA sequences from this sample encode an identical CDR3 as well. The V call is TRBV27, the J call TRBJ2-5; D gene ambiguous. Germline V CDR1 and CDR2: MNHEY, SMNVEV (reference sequence). The V and J ends lost 6 bases and 0 bases respectively, with 8 bases between them. The CDR3 sequence is 13 residues long. CDR3 loop: CASSPSYQETQYF. The CDR3 DNA is TGTGCCAGCAGCCCCTCGTACCAAGAGACCCAGTACTTC.

V is TRBV1 and J is TRBJ2-3; TRBD2 is taken as the D call from the table, unchecked against the DNA. TRBV1 is a listed pseudogene. The CDR3 is 16 residues long. The CDR3 is CTSSGSGRHSTDTQYF. CDR3 DNA: TGCACCAGCAGCGGTAGCGGGAGGCATAGCACAGATACGCAGTATTTT.